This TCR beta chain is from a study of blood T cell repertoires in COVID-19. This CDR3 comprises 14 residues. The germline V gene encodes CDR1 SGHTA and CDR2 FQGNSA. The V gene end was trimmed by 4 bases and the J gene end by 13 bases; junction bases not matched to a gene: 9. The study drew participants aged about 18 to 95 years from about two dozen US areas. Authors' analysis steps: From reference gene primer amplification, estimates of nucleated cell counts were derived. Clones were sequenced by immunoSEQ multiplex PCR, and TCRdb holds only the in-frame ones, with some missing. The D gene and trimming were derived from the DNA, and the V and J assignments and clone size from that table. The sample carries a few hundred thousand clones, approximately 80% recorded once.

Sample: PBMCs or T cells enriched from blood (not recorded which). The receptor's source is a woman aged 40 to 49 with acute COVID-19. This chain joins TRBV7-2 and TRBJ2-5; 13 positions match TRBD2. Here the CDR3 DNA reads TGTGCCAGCAGCTCAGGACTAGCGGGAGCTCCTCTGTACTTC. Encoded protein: CASSSGLAGAPLYF.